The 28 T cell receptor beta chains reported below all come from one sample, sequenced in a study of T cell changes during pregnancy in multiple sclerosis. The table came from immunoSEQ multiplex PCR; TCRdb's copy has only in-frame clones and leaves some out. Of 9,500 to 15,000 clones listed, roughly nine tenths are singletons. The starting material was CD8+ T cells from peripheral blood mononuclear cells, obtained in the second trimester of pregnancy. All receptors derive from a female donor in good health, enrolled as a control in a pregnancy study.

This chain's CDR3 is CASSAGGIDEKLFF. In DNA, the CDR3 is TGTGCCAGCAGCGCCGGGGGAATAGATGAAAAACTGTTTTTT. V and J are TRBV9 and TRBJ1-4; D perhaps matches TRBD1 (5 bases). Trimming took 3 bases from V and 6 from J, leaving 12 bases between them. CDR3 size: 14 residues. Germline V gene sequence: CDR1 SGDLS, CDR2 YYNGEE. The whole variable domain, remainder taken from reference TRBV9 and TRBJ1-4, is DSGVTQTPKHLITATGQRVTLRCSPRSGDLSVYWYQQSLDQGLQFLIQYYNGEERAKGNILERFSAQQFPDLHSELNLSSLELGDSALYFCASSAGGIDEKLFFGSGTQLSVL.

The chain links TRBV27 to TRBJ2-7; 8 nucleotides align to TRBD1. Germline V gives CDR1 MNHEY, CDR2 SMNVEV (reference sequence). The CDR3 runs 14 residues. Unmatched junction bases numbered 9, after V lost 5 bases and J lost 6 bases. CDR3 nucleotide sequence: TGTGCCAGCAGTCCTAGGACAGGGCAAGGCGAGCAGTACTTC. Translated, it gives CASSPRTGQGEQYF.

The CDR3 coding sequence is TGTGCCAGCAGCTTTCAGGGTTTCGACACTGAAGCTTTCTTT. Amino acids: CASSFQGFDTEAFF. The chain has TRBV7-6 and TRBJ1-1; D might be TRBD1 (5 bases). CDR1 is SGHVS, CDR2 FNYEAQ, per germline. The length of the CDR3 is 14 residues. With 3 bases removed from V and 3 bases from J, the gap between germline ends came to 11 bases.

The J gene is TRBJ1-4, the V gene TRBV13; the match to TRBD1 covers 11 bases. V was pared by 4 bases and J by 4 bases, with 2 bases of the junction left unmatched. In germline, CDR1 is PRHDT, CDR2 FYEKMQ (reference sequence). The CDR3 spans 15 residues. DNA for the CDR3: TGTGCCAGCAGCTCGGGGACAGGGGGTAATGAAAAACTGTTTTTT. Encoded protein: CASSSGTGGNEKLFF.

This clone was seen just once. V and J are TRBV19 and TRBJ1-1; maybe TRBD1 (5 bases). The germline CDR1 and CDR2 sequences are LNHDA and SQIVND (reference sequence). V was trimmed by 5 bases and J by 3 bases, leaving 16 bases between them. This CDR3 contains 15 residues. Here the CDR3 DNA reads TGTGCCAGTAGTCTGCTGACGGGGGGGGACACTGAAGCTTTCTTT. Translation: CASSLLTGGDTEAFF.

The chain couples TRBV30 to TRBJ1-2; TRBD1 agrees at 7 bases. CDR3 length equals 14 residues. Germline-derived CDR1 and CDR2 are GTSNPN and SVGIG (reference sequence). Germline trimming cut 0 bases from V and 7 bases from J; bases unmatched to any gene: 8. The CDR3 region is CAWSVLEGASGYTF. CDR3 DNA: TGTGCCTGGAGTGTACTAGAGGGGGCGAGTGGCTACACCTTC.

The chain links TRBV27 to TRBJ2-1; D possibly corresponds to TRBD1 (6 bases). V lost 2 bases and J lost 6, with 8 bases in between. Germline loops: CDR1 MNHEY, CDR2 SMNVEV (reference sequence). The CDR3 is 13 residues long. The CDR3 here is CASSLGQTNEQFF. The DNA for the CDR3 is TGTGCCAGCAGTTTAGGACAGACCAATGAGCAGTTCTTC.

CDR3 DNA sequence: TGTGCAAGTCGCTTACCCTCGATTCTAGCGGGGGTAGGGATGGATACGCAGTATTTT. It specifies CASRLPSILAGVGMDTQYF. The chain uses TRBV12-2 and TRBJ2-3; the DNA was not compared with TRBD2, the D call given in the table. TRBV12-2 is a recognized pseudogene. This CDR3 spans 19 amino acids.

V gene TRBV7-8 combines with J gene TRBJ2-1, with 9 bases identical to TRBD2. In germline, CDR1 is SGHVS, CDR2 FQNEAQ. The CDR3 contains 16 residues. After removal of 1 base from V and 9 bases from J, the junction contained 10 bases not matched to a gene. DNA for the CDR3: TGTGCCAGCAGCTTAGTCAGGGCGGGGGGGCCGATTGAGCAGTTCTTC. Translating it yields CASSLVRAGGPIEQFF. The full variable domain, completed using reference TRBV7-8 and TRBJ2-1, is GAGVSQSPRYKVAKRGQDVALRCDPISGHVSLFWYQQALGQGPEFLTYFQNEAQLDKSGLPSDRFFAERPEGSVSTLKIQRTQQEDSAVYLCASSLVRAGGPIEQFFGPGTRLTVL.

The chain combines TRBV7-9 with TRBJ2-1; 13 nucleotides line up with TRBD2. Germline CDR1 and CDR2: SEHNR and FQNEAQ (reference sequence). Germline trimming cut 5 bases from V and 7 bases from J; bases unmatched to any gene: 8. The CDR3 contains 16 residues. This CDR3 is CASSLRTSGSLNEQFF. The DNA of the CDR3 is TGTGCCAGCAGCCTGCGGACTAGCGGGAGCTTAAATGAGCAGTTCTTC. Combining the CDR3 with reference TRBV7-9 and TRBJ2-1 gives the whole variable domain DTGVSQNPRHKITKRGQNVTFRCDPISEHNRLYWYRQTLGQGPEFLTYFQNEAQLEKSRLLSDRFSAERPKGSFSTLEIQRTEQGDSAMYLCASSLRTSGSLNEQFFGPGTRLTVL.

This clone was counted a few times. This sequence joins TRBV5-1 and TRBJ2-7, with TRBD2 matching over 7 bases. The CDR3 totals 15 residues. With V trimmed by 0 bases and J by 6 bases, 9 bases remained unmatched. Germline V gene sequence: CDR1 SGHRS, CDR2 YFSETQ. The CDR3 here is CASSLGGGLSGEQYF. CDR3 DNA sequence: TGCGCCAGCAGCTTGGGGGGGGGATTGTCCGGCGAGCAGTACTTC.

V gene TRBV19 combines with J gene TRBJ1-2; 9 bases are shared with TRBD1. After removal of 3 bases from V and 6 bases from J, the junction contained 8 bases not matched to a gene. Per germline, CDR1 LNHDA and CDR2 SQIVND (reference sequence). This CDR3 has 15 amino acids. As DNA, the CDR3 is TGTGCCAGTAGTATGGGGACAGGGTGGCCCCATGGCTACACCTTC. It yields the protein CASSMGTGWPHGYTF.

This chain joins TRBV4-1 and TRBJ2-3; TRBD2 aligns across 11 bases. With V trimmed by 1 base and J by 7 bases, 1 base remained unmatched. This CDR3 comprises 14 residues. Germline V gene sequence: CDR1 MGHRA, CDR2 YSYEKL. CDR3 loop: CASSQGTSGHTQYF. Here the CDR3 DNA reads TGCGCCAGCAGCCAAGGGACTAGCGGGCATACGCAGTATTTT.

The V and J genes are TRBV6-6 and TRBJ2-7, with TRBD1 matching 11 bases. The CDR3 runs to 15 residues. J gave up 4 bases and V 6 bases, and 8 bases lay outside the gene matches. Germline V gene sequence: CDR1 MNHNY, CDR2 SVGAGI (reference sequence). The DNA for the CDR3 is TGTGCCAGCAGAGAAACGGGACAGGGGGGTTACGAGCAGTACTTC. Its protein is CASRETGQGGYEQYF.

CDR3 loop: CASSAEGQGVYTEAFF. CDR3 bases: TGTGCCAGCAGCGCCGAGGGGCAGGGGGTATACACTGAAGCTTTCTTT. The gene calls are TRBV7-8 and TRBJ1-1, with TRBD1 matching 7 bases. The length of the CDR3 is 16 residues. Germline V gene data show CDR1 as SGHVS and CDR2 as FQNEAQ. V was clipped by 5 bases and J by 3 bases; unmatched bases: 12.

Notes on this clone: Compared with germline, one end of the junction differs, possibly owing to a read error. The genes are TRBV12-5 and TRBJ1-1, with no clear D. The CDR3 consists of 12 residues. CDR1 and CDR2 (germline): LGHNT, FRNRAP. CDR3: CASGLGNSEAFF. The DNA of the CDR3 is TGTGCTAGTGGTTTAGGTAACAGTGAAGCTTTCTTT.

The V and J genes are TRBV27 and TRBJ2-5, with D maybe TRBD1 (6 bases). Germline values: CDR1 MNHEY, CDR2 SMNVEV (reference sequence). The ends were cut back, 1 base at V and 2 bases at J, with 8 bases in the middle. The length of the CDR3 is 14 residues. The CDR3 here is CASSLLGGQETQYF. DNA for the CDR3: TGTGCCAGCAGTTTATTAGGGGGACAAGAGACCCAGTACTTC.

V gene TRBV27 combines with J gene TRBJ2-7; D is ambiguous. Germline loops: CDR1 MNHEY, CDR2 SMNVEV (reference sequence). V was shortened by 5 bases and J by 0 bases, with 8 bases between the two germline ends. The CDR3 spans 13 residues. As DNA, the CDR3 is TGTGCCAGCAGTGTGGCAGACTCCTACGAGCAGTACTTC. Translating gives CASSVADSYEQYF.

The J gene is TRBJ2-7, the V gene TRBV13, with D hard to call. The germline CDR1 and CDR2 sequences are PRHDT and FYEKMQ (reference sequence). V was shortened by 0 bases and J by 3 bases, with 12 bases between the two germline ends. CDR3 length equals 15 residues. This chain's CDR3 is CASSLGSITYYEQYF. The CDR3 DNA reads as TGTGCCAGCAGCTTAGGATCTATTACCTACTACGAGCAGTACTTC.

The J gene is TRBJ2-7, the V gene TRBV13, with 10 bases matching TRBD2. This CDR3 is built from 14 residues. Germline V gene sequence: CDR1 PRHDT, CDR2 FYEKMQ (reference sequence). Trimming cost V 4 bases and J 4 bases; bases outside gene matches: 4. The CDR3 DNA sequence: TGTGCCAGCAGCTACTCTAGCGGGAGATACGAGCAGTACTTC. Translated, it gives CASSYSSGRYEQYF.

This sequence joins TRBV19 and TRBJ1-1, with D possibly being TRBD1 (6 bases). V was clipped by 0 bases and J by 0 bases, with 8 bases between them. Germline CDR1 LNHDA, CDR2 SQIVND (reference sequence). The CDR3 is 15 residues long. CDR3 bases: TGTGCCAGTAGTATAGAGGGACACATGAACACTGAAGCTTTCTTT. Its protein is CASSIEGHMNTEAFF.

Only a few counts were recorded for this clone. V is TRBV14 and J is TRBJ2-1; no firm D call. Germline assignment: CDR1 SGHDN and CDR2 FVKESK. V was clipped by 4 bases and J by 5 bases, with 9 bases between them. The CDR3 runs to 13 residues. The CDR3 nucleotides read TGTGCCAGCAGCCCGGGTACTCACAATGAGCAGTTCTTC. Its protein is CASSPGTHNEQFF.

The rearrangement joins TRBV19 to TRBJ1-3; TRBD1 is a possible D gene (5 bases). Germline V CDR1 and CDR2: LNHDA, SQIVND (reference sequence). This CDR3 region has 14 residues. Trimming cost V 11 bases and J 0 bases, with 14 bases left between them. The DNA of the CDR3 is TGTGCCTCTTGGGGCCCGAGCTCTGGAAACACCATATATTTT. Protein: CASWGPSSGNTIYF. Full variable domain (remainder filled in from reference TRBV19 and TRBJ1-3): DGGITQSPKYLFRKEGQNVTLSCEQNLNHDAMYWYRQDPGQGLRLIYYSQIVNDFQKGDIAEGYSVSREKKESFPLTVTSAQKNPTAFYLCASWGPSSGNTIYFGEGSWLTVV.

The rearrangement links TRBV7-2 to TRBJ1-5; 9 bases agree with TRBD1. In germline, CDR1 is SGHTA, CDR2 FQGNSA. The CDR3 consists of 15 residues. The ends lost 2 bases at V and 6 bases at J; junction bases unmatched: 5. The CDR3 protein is CASSLNRGLGQPQHF. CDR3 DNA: TGTGCCAGCAGCTTAAACAGGGGGCTCGGTCAGCCCCAGCATTTT.

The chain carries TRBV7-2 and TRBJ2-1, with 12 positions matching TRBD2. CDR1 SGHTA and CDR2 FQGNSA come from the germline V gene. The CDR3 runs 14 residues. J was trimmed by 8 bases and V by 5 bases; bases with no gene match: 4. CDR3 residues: CASSLRTSGDEQFF. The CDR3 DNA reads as TGTGCCAGCAGCCTGCGGACTAGCGGGGATGAGCAGTTCTTC. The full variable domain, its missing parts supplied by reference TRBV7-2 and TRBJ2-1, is GAGVSQSPSNKVTEKGKDVELRCDPISGHTALYWYRQSLGQGLEFLIYFQGNSAPDKSGLPSDRFSAERTGGSVSTLTIQRTQQEDSAVYLCASSLRTSGDEQFFGPGTRLTVL.

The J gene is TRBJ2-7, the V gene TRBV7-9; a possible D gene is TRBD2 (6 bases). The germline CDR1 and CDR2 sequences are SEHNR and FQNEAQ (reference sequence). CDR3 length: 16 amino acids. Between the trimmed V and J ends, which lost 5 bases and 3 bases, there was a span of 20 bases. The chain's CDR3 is CASSGTSGTELYEQYF. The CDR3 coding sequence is TGTGCCAGCAGCGGTACTTCCGGGACTGAGCTCTACGAGCAGTACTTC.

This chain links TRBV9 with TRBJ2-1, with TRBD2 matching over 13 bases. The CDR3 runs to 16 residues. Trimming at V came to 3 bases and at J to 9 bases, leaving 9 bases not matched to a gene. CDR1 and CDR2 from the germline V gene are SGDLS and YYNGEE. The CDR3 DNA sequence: TGTGCCAGCAGCGCCGGGACTAGCGGGGTTATGGGTGAGCAGTTCTTC. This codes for CASSAGTSGVMGEQFF. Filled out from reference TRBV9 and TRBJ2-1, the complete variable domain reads DSGVTQTPKHLITATGQRVTLRCSPRSGDLSVYWYQQSLDQGLQFLIQYYNGEERAKGNILERFSAQQFPDLHSELNLSSLELGDSALYFCASSAGTSGVMGEQFFGPGTRLTVL.

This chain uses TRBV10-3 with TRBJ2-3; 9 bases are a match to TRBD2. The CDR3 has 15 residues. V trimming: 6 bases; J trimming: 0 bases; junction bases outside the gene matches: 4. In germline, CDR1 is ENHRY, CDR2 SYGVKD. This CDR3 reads CAISQLAGSTDTQYF. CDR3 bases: TGTGCCATCAGCCAACTAGCGGGCAGCACAGATACGCAGTATTTT.